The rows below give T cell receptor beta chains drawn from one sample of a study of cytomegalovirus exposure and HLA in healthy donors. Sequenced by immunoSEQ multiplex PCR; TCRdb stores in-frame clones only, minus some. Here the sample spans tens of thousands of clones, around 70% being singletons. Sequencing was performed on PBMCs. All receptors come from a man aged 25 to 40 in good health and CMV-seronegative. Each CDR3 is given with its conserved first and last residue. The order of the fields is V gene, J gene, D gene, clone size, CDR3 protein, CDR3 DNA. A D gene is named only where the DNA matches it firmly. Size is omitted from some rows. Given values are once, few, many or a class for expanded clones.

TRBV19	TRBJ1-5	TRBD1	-	CASSVGTAINQPQHF	TGTGCCAGTAGTGTCGGGACAGCGATTAATCAGCCCCAGCATTTT
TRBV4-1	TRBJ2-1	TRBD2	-	CASSPLAGEVNEQFF	TGCGCCAGCAGCCCACTAGCGGGAGAGGTAAATGAGCAGTTCTTC
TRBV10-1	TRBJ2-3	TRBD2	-	CASSGGLDFLTDTQYF	TGCGCCAGCAGTGGGGGACTAGATTTTCTCACAGATACGCAGTATTTT
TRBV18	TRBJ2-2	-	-	CASSPPLSEAGELFF	TGTGCCAGCTCACCACCGCTTTCAGAGGCCGGGGAGCTGTTTTTT
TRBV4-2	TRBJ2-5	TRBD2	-	CASSQSPAGGAETQYF	TGTGCCAGCAGCCAGTCCCCAGCGGGGGGGGCGGAGACCCAGTACTTC
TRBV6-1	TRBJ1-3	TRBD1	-	CASRGTGRNTIYF	TGTGCCAGCAGGGGGACAGGGAGAAACACCATATATTTT
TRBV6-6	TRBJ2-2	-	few	CASSYTVWSGELFF	TGTGCCAGCAGTTACACGGTTTGGTCCGGGGAGCTGTTTTTT
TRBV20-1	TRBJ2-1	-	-	CSARRDEQFF	TGCAGTGCGAGGCGTGATGAGCAGTTCTTC
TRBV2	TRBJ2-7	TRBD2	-	CASSGQLAGGPYEQYF	TGTGCCAGCAGTGGACAACTAGCGGGGGGACCCTACGAGCAGTACTTC
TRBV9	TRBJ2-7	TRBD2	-	CASSPNGLDLAGYEQYF	TGTGCCAGCAGCCCGAATGGACTAGATCTCGCTGGCTACGAGCAGTACTTC
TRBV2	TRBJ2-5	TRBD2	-	CASSPWTSGGRETQYF	TGTGCCAGCAGTCCCTGGACTAGCGGGGGGCGCGAGACCCAGTACTTC
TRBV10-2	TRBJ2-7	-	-	CASSAGSYEQYF	TGCGCCAGCAGTGCAGGGTCCTACGAGCAGTACTTC
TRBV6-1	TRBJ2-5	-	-	CASSWTKKETQYF	TGTGCCAGCAGTTGGACAAAAAAAGAGACCCAGTACTTC
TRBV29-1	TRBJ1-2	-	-	CSVGTSRGAEGYTF	TGCAGCGTTGGGACAAGTCGGGGGGCGGAGGGCTACACCTTC
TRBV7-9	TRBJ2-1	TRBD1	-	CASSPGTGTYNEQFF	TGTGCCAGCAGCCCAGGGACAGGGACATACAATGAGCAGTTCTTC
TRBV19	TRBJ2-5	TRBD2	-	CASSILAEQETQYF	TGTGCCAGTAGTATCCTAGCGGAACAAGAGACCCAGTACTTC
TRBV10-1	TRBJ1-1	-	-	CASLQGRGTEAFF	TGCGCCAGTCTACAGGGTCGAGGGACTGAAGCTTTCTTT
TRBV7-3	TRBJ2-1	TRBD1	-	CASSRPGTGGLNEQFF	TGTGCCAGCAGCCGTCCCGGGACAGGGGGCTTAAATGAGCAGTTCTTC
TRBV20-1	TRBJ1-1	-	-	CSGTLNTEAFF	TGCAGTGGGACACTGAACACTGAAGCTTTCTTT
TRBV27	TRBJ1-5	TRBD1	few	CASSLTGTGGTPQHF	TGTGCCAGCAGTTTAACCGGGACAGGGGGTACGCCCCAGCATTTT